These T cell receptor beta chains were read from a single sample in a study of response to subunit inactivated influenza vaccine. TCRdb redid the calling of the RT-PCR reads with MiXCR, one entry per CDR3 protein. The sample shows about 570,000 distinct CDR3 sequences, about 11% of them seen only once. The same data also contributed to another study, on T cells expressing NK-cell markers.

Sample: PBMCs from blood, taken on the day of vaccination. All receptors come from a man aged 45-65 years who received an inactivated influenza vaccine. Both conserved end residues are part of each CDR3.

16	TRBV20-1	TRBJ2-3	CSAGVFERPSTDTQYF
11	TRBV6-5	TRBJ2-7	CASSYRGEQYF
13	TRBV11-1	TRBJ2-1	CASSPPSRNEQFF
13	TRBV29-1	TRBJ2-1	CSVERDFNNEQFF
15	TRBV7-9	TRBJ2-7	CASSRTGARVYEQYF
15	TRBV2	TRBJ2-5	CASSADGVVYETQYF
15	TRBV11-2	TRBJ1-1	CASSPRQGSGTEAFF
14	TRBV28	TRBJ1-5	CASRVTGDGQPQHF
14	TRBV7-9	TRBJ2-7	CASSLVGTGYEQYF
15	TRBV4-3	TRBJ1-2	CASSHRDRGDYGYTF
13	TRBV6-5	TRBJ2-7	CASSYRQAFEQYF
15	TRBV28	TRBJ2-5	CASSLPTGIKETQYF
15	TRBV28	TRBJ2-1	CASRPLAGARREQFF
15	TRBV4-1	TRBJ2-7	CASSLNTVASYEQYF
16	TRBV10-3	TRBJ2-7	CAISRFLTSGKNEQYF
16	TRBV11-2	TRBJ2-1	CASSLAIGRSYNEQFF
19	TRBV5-6	TRBJ2-5	CASSFFGDWTGSPEETQYF
16	TRBV7-9	TRBJ1-6	CASSPGGGDNNSPLHF
12	TRBV20-1	TRBJ1-2	CSAIGAGYGYTF
15	TRBV9	TRBJ2-5	CASSVAGRPQETQYF
15	TRBV29-1	TRBJ2-3	CSGAVAGGITDTQYF
13	TRBV7-9	TRBJ2-4	CASSLGTGVIQYF
17	TRBV3-1	TRBJ2-5	CASSQEWLAGGGETQYF
15	TRBV5-1	TRBJ2-1	CASSLEGGTHNEQFF
15	TRBV5-1	TRBJ1-6	CASSLERTGNSPLHF
13	TRBV29-1	TRBJ2-7	CSVGHRGTMEQYF
15	TRBV5-1	TRBJ2-1	CASSIRTGTYYEQFF
14	TRBV7-6	TRBJ2-3	CASTGLAGTDTQYF
15	TRBV30	TRBJ2-2	CAWSSGTSNTGELFF
13	TRBV12-3/TRBV12-4	TRBJ1-2	CASRASGGNGYTF
15	TRBV7-2	TRBJ2-5	CASSSPPLASETQYF
16	TRBV4-3	TRBJ2-2	CASSQVGETNTGELFF
15	TRBV24-1	TRBJ1-5	CATSDGGRSNQPQHF
20	TRBV7-8	TRBJ1-4	CASSPNRGWTGPRTNEKLFF
15	TRBV5-1	TRBJ2-7	CASSLGGTGAYEQYF
14	TRBV7-9	TRBJ2-5	CASSLSSEGETQYF
14	TRBV30	TRBJ2-7	CAWTYGGLSSEQYF
16	TRBV7-9	TRBJ2-1	CASRSRAQLAGNEQFF
12	TRBV2	TRBJ2-7	CASSESPAEQYF
16	TRBV7-2	TRBJ2-7	CASSPRAGSFSYEQYF
14	TRBV12-3/TRBV12-4	TRBJ2-7	CASRPPGQIYEQYF
18	TRBV12-3/TRBV12-4	TRBJ2-5	CASSFSASSYRGQETQYF
13	TRBV10-3	TRBJ2-3	CAISAYSTDTQYF
17	TRBV4-3	TRBJ2-3	CASSQEDRGTSTDTQYF
14	TRBV11-2	TRBJ2-1	CASSLALVGHEQFF
12	TRBV7-9	TRBJ2-1	CASSYRAAEQFF
15	TRBV28	TRBJ2-5	CASSLEATAQETQYF
16	TRBV12-3/TRBV12-4	TRBJ1-3	CASSRGTLPSGNTIYF
13	TRBV5-6	TRBJ2-1	CASSLVTINEQFF
14	TRBV15	TRBJ2-7	CATSRGTFAYEQYF